These 24 T cell receptor beta chains originate from one sample sequenced in a study of memory CD4+ T cells and cytomegalovirus serostatus. Libraries were prepared by immunoSEQ multiplex PCR; TCRdb keeps only in-frame clonotypes and omits some of them. This table has some 39,000 clones, roughly 80% appearing once. Single viable CD3+CD4+CD8-CD45RO+ cells were sorted as the memory CD4+ T cells. Sequencing was performed on memory CD4+ T cells from blood. The receptors were gathered from an adult in good health and CMV-seronegative.

The gene calls are TRBV11-2 and TRBJ2-5, with no clear D. The CDR3 consists of 13 residues. The V end was cut by 3 bases, the J end by 2 bases, with 7 bases between. Per germline, CDR1 SGHAT and CDR2 FQNNGV. In DNA form, the CDR3 reads TGTGCCAGCAGCTTCGACGGACAAGAGACCCAGTACTTC. Translating it yields CASSFDGQETQYF.

The sample holds a few counts of this clone. The V call is TRBV2, the J call TRBJ1-5; D is ambiguous. This CDR3 spans 15 amino acids. In germline, CDR1 is SNHLY, CDR2 FYNNEI. V lost 8 bases to trimming and J lost 6 bases, with 20 bases between them. This chain's CDR3 is CASRSWADEAQPQHF. The CDR3 region has the DNA TGTGCCAGCCGCAGTTGGGCAGACGAGGCTCAGCCCCAGCATTTT. The full variable domain, rest sourced from reference TRBV2 and TRBJ1-5, is EPEVTQTPSHQVTQMGQEVILRCVPISNHLYFYWYRQILGQKVEFLVSFYNNEISEKSEIFDDQFSVERPDGSNFTLKIRSTKLEDSAMYFCASRSWADEAQPQHFGDGTRLSIL.

The chain employs TRBV7-2 and TRBJ2-5; TRBD2 agrees at 7 bases. Germline values: CDR1 SGHTA, CDR2 FQGNSA. The J segment lost 6 bases and the V segment lost 5 bases, leaving 6 bases of the junction unmatched. The CDR3 length is 13 residues. In nucleotides, the CDR3 is TGTGCCAGCAGCCGCAGCGGGGATCAGACCCAGTACTTC. It yields the protein CASSRSGDQTQYF.

This chain connects TRBV5-6 to TRBJ2-1; 8 bases agree with TRBD1. This CDR3 has 15 amino acids. CDR1 is SGHDT and CDR2 is YYEEEE in the germline V gene. J was trimmed by 15 bases and V by 0 bases; bases with no gene match: 14. In DNA, the CDR3 is TGTGCCAGCAGCTTGGCGGGGATAGGTCAGGGGGCTTTGTTCTTC. It yields the protein CASSLAGIGQGALFF. Full variable domain (rest looked up from reference TRBV5-6 and TRBJ2-1): DAGVTQSPTHLIKTRGQQVTLRCSPKSGHDTVSWYQQALGQGPQFIFQYYEEEERQRGNFPDRFSGHQFPNYSSELNVNALLLGDSALYLCASSLAGIGQGALFFGPGTRLTVL.

This sequence joins TRBV2 and TRBJ2-7; 12 positions agree with TRBD2. The CDR3 contains 14 residues. From germline, CDR1 is SNHLY and CDR2 FYNNEI. J lost 3 bases, V lost 8 bases, and 5 bases had no gene match. The CDR3 nucleotides read TGTGCCAGCGGAGGACTAGCGGGGTACTACGAGCAGTACTTC. This codes for CASGGLAGYYEQYF.

This clone was detected once. The chain uses TRBV5-4 and TRBJ1-2, with D tentatively TRBD1 (6 bases). V lost 2 bases, J lost 6 bases, and 14 bases lay in between. Looked up from germline, CDR1 is SGHNT and CDR2 is YYREEE (reference sequence). The CDR3 length is 14 residues. The CDR3 spells CASSFGGGFDGYTF. Here the CDR3 DNA reads TGTGCCAGCAGCTTTGGGGGCGGATTTGATGGCTACACCTTC.

This clone was recorded a few times. This chain joins TRBV11-2 and TRBJ1-1; 10 bases are shared with TRBD1. This CDR3 comprises 15 residues. Germline CDR1 is SGHAT and CDR2 is FQNNGV. Trimming removed 5 bases from V and 9 bases from J; junction bases left unmatched: 12. The CDR3 loop reads CASSPDRGQLSKAFF. The CDR3 region has the DNA TGTGCCAGCAGCCCCGACAGGGGGCAATTGAGTAAAGCTTTCTTT.

The V gene is TRBV7-9, the J gene TRBJ1-5, with TRBD1 matching over 11 bases. Trimming cost V 6 bases and J 2 bases; bases outside gene matches: 3. CDR3 length equals 15 residues. The germline V gene encodes CDR1 SEHNR and CDR2 FQNEAQ (reference sequence). DNA of the CDR3: TGTGCCAGCAGTCCGGGACAGGGGGGCAATCAGCCCCAGCATTTT. Residues: CASSPGQGGNQPQHF.

The chain uses TRBV11-2 and TRBJ2-2, with a weak D call TRBD2 (5 bases). The CDR3 runs to 19 residues. Germline CDR1 SGHAT, CDR2 FQNNGV. V was cut by 3 bases and J by 2 bases, with 22 bases left in between. The chain's CDR3 is CASSLWSGLARRNTGELFF. The CDR3, as DNA: TGTGCCAGCAGCTTGTGGAGCGGTCTCGCGCGGCGTAACACCGGGGAGCTGTTTTTT.

This chain uses TRBV5-5 with TRBJ2-7; D gene uncertain. Germline CDR1 reads SGHKS; CDR2 reads YYEKEE (reference sequence). V was cut by 2 bases and J by 2 bases, with 11 bases left in between. CDR3 length: 14 residues. CDR3 DNA sequence: TGTGCCAGCAGCTTCGACCTGAGAACCTACGAGCAGTACTTC. Translation: CASSFDLRTYEQYF. The full variable domain, completed using reference TRBV5-5 and TRBJ2-7, is DAGVTQSPTHLIKTRGQQVTLRCSPISGHKSVSWYQQVLGQGPQFIFQYYEKEERGRGNFPDRFSARQFPNYSSELNVNALLLGDSALYLCASSFDLRTYEQYFGPGTRLTVT.

CDR3 region: CASSRSDGARSPLHF. The CDR3 nucleotides are TGTGCCAGCAGCCGATCGGACGGAGCCCGTTCACCCCTCCACTTT. The chain joins TRBV7-2 to TRBJ1-6; D remains unclear. Germline V lookup: CDR1 SGHTA, CDR2 FQGNSA. Trimming cost V 5 bases and J 9 bases, with 17 bases left between them. The CDR3 is 15 amino acids.

The chain has TRBV5-5 and TRBJ2-2; 12 bases are a match to TRBD2. The germline CDR1 and CDR2 sequences are SGHKS and YYEKEE (reference sequence). The CDR3 has 17 amino acids. Trimming removed 4 bases from V and 5 bases from J; junction bases left unmatched: 9. This CDR3 reads CASSPTSGGPRTGELFF. In nucleotides, the CDR3 is TGTGCCAGCAGCCCGACTAGCGGGGGACCGAGAACCGGGGAGCTGTTTTTT.

The chain employs TRBV15 and TRBJ1-4; D may be TRBD1 (5 bases). V lost 4 bases to trimming and J lost 3 bases, with 9 bases between them. Germline assignment: CDR1 LNHNV and CDR2 YYDKDF (reference sequence). CDR3 length: 14 amino acids. DNA for the CDR3: TGTGCCACCAGCAACAGGCGCCCTAATGAAAAACTGTTTTTT. Translation gives CATSNRRPNEKLFF.

This chain connects TRBV30 to TRBJ1-1; D gene uncertain. Trimming took 1 base from V and 12 from J, leaving 12 bases between them. Germline-derived CDR1 and CDR2 are GTSNPN and SVGIG (reference sequence). The CDR3 is 11 residues long. The CDR3 sequence is CAWSEGGIPFF. The CDR3 bases are TGTGCCTGGAGTGAAGGCGGTATACCTTTCTTT.

The sample holds a few counts of this clone. The CDR3 DNA sequence: TGCGCCAGCAGCTTCCGGGCAGGGAGATCGAACACTGAAGCTTTCTTT. Translated, it gives CASSFRAGRSNTEAFF. The chain employs TRBV5-1 and TRBJ1-1; possible D gene TRBD1, 5 bases. Germline V CDR1 and CDR2: SGHRS, YFSETQ. The length of the CDR3 is 16 residues. The germline V and J ends were trimmed by 2 bases and 1 base, with 15 bases remaining between them.

Only a few counts were recorded for this clone. The V gene is TRBV12-5, the J gene TRBJ2-1, with D perhaps given as TRBD1 or TRBD2 (5 bases each). V shed 1 base and J shed 2 bases, with 15 bases lying between them. The CDR3 extends over 17 amino acids. CDR1 is LGHNT and CDR2 is FRNRAP in the germline V gene. This chain's CDR3 is CASGLGVRDGAYNEQFF. CDR3 DNA sequence: TGTGCTAGTGGTTTGGGAGTCCGGGACGGTGCCTACAATGAGCAGTTCTTC. Full variable domain (outside the CDR3, taken from reference TRBV12-5 and TRBJ2-1): DARVTQTPRHKVTEMGQEVTMRCQPILGHNTVFWYRQTMMQGLELLAYFRNRAPLDDSGMPKDRFSAEMPDATLATLKIQPSEPRDSAVYFCASGLGVRDGAYNEQFFGPGTRLTVL.

The gene calls are TRBV4-2 and TRBJ1-2; no definite D call. The germline V and J ends were trimmed by 0 bases and 4 bases, with 12 bases remaining between them. Germline V gives CDR1 LGHNA, CDR2 YNFKEQ. CDR3 size: 15 residues. CDR3 in DNA: TGTGCCAGCAGCCAAGAGTCTCGGGATTCCTATGGCTACACCTTC. Translation gives CASSQESRDSYGYTF.

The J gene is TRBJ2-2, the V gene TRBV7-3, with D perhaps TRBD2 (6 bases). Germline CDR1 is SGHTA and CDR2 is FQGTGA. The CDR3 runs to 13 residues. With 3 bases removed from V and 7 bases from J, the gap between germline ends came to 9 bases. CDR3 DNA sequence: TGTGCCAGCAGCTTGCAGGGAGGCGGGGAGCTGTTTTTT. Amino acids: CASSLQGGGELFF. The variable domain in full, with the rest retrieved from reference TRBV7-3 and TRBJ2-2, is GAGVSQTPSNKVTEKGKYVELRCDPISGHTALYWYRQSLGQGPEFLIYFQGTGAADDSGLPNDRFFAVRPEGSVSTLKIQRTERGDSAVYLCASSLQGGGELFFGEGSRLTVL.

The chain recombines TRBV19 with TRBJ1-2, with a possible D match to TRBD1 (5 bases). V dropped 8 bases and J dropped 4 bases, with 14 bases sitting between them. The CDR3 totals 13 residues. Germline lookup yields CDR1 LNHDA and CDR2 SQIVND (reference sequence). The CDR3 DNA is TGTGCCAGTCAACAAGGGGTAGGCTATGGCTACACCTTC. This encodes CASQQGVGYGYTF.

The V gene is TRBV12-5, the J gene TRBJ1-5, with D maybe TRBD1 (6 bases). Germline CDR1 and CDR2: LGHNT and FRNRAP. The ends were cut back, 0 bases at V and 0 bases at J, with 15 bases in the middle. This CDR3 comprises 18 residues. Here the CDR3 DNA reads TGTGCTAGTGGTTTGGTGGCAGGGGCCCTCGGTAGCAATCAGCCCCAGCATTTT. This translates into CASGLVAGALGSNQPQHF. Supplemented by reference TRBV12-5 and TRBJ1-5, the full variable domain reads DARVTQTPRHKVTEMGQEVTMRCQPILGHNTVFWYRQTMMQGLELLAYFRNRAPLDDSGMPKDRFSAEMPDATLATLKIQPSEPRDSAVYFCASGLVAGALGSNQPQHFGDGTRLSIL.

This clone has a single count. This chain joins TRBV11-1 and TRBJ2-3, with D unresolved. This CDR3 is built from 12 residues. CDR1 and CDR2 from the germline V gene are SGHAT and FQDESV (reference sequence). The V end was cut by 3 bases, the J end by 0 bases, with 1 base between. The DNA for the CDR3 is TGTGCCAGCAGCTTTAGCACAGATACGCAGTATTTT. Amino acids: CASSFSTDTQYF.

The chain combines TRBV19 with TRBJ1-2; D not certain. The CDR3 is 12 amino acids. The V end was cut by 4 bases, the J end by 4 bases, with 7 bases between. Germline V gene lookup returns CDR1 LNHDA and CDR2 SQIVND (reference sequence). The chain's CDR3 is CASSTSTYGYTF. The CDR3 coding sequence is TGTGCCAGTAGTACCAGCACCTATGGCTACACCTTC.

The chain carries TRBV6-5 and TRBJ1-3; D uncertain. V was cut by 0 bases and J by 0 bases, with 9 bases left in between. The CDR3 loop spans 16 amino acids. Looked up from germline, CDR1 is MNHEY and CDR2 is SVGAGI. CDR3 nucleotide sequence: TGTGCCAGCAGTTACTCGGGGAGACTCTCTGGAAACACCATATATTTT. Translation: CASSYSGRLSGNTIYF.

J is TRBJ2-3 and V is TRBV29-1; D perhaps matches TRBD1 (6 bases). Trimming left V 4 bases short and J 0 bases short, with 11 bases between. Germline-derived CDR1 and CDR2 are SQVTM and ANQGSEA. The CDR3 contains 14 residues. The CDR3 nucleotides are TGCAGCGTTGGGGGACACTCGAGCACAGATACGCAGTATTTT. Protein sequence: CSVGGHSSTDTQYF.